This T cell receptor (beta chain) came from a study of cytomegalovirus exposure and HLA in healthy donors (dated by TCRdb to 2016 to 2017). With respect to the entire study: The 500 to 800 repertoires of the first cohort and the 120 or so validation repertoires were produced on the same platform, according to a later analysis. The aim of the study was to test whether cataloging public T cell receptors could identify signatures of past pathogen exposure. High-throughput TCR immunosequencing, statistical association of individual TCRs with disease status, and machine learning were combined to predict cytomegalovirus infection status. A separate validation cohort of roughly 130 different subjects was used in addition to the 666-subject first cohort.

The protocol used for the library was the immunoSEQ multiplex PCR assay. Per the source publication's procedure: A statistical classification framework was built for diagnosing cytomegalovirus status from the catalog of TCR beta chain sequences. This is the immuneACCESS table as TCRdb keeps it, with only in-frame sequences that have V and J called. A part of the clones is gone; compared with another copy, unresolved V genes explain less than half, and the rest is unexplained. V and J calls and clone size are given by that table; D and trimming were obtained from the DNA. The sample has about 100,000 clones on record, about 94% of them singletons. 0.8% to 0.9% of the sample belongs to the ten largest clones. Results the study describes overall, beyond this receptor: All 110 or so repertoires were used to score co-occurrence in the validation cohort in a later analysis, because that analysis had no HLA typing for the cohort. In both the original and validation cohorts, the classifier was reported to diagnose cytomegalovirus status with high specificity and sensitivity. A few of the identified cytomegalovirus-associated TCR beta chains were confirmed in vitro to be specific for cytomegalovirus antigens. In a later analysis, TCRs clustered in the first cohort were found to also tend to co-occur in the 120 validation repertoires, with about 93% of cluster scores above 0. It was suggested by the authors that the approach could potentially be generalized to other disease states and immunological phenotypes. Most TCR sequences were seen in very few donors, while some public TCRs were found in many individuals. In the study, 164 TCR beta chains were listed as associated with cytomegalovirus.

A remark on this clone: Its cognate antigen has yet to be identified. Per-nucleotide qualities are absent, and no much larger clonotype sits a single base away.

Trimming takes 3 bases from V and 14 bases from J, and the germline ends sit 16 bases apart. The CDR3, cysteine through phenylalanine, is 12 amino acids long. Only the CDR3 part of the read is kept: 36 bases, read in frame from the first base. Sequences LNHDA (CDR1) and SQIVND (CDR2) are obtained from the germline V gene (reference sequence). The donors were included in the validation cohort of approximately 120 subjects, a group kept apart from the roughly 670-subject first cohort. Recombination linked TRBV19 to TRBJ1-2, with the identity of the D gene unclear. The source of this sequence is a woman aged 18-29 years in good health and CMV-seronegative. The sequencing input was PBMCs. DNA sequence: TGTGCCAGTAGTATTGGCGCGGAAAGGGAGACCTTC. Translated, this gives CASSIGAERETF.